This T cell receptor (beta chain) was retrieved from a study of T-cell memory formation after mild COVID-19. MiXCR was run by TCRdb on the 5' RACE reads, yielding one entry per CDR3 protein. The sample includes approximately 190,000 distinct CDR3 sequences, about 17% of them seen just once. To note about this clonotype: The antigen remains undetermined.

Study-wide findings and caveats: There were some responding clones in pre-infection memory, which suggested that cross-reactive memory had joined. Contracting CD4+ clones were located mainly in CM and EM, and CD8+ clones in EMRA.

This TCR derives from an adult woman who had mild COVID-19 (a few samples of this study predate the infection). Cell type and time point are not known. The sample was PBMCs or a T cell subset sorted from them (not recorded which).

DNA of the CDR3: TGCAGTGCTGAAAGCTCATCCCTCAGCGGAGCTAACTATGGCTACACCTTC. This sequence encodes CSAESSSLSGANYGYTF. This sequence joins TRBV20-1 and TRBJ1-2; D not resolved. Germline V gene data show CDR1 as DFQATT and CDR2 as SNEGSKA (reference sequence). The CDR3 spans 17 residues. The V and J ends lost 5 bases and 0 bases respectively, with 22 bases between them.